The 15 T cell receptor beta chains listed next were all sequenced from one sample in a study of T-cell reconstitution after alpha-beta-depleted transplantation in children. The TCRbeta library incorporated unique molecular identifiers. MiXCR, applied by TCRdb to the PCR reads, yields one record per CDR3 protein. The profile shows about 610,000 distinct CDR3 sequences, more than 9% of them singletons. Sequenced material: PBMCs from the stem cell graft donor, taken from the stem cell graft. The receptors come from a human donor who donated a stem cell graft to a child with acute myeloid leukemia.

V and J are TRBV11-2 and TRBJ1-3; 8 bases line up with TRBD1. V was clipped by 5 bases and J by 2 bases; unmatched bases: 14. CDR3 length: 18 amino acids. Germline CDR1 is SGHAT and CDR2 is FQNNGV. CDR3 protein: CASSPRGPGQVTGNTIYF. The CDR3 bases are TGTGCCAGCAGCCCCCGGGGTCCGGGACAGGTGACTGGAAACACCATATATTTT.

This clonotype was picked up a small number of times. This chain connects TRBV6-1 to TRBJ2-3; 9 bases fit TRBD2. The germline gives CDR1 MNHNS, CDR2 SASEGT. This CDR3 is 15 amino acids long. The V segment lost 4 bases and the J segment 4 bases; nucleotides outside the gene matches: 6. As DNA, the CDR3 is TGTGCCAGCAGTGTCCTAGCGGGAATGGCAGATACGCAGTATTTT. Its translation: CASSVLAGMADTQYF.

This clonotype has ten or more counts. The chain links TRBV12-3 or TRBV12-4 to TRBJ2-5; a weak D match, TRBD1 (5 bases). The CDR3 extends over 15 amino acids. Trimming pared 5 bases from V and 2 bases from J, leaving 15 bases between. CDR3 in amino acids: CASSPLTGLQETQYF. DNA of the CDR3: TGTGCCAGCAGTCCGTTAACAGGCCTTCAAGAGACCCAGTACTTC.

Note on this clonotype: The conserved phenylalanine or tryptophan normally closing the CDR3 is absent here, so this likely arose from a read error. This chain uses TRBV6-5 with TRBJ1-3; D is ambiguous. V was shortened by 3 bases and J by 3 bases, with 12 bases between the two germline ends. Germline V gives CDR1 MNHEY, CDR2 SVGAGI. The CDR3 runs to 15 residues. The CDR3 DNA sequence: TGTGCCAGCAGTTATACCGCCGGGAGTGGAAACACCATATATTGT. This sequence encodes CASSYTAGSGNTIYC.

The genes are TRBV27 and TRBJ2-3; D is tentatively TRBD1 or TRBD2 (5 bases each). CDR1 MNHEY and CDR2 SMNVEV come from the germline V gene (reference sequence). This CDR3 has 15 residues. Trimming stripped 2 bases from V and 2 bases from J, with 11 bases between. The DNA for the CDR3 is TGTGCCAGCAGTTTAGAGGGGCGAGACACAGATACGCAGTATTTT. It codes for CASSLEGRDTDTQYF.

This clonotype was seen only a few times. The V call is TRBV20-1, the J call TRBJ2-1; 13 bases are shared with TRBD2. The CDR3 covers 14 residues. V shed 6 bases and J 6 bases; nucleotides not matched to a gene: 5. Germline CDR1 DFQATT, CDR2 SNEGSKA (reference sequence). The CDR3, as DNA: TGCAGTGCAACTAGCGGGAGGGCCTTCAATGAGCAGTTCTTC. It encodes CSATSGRAFNEQFF.

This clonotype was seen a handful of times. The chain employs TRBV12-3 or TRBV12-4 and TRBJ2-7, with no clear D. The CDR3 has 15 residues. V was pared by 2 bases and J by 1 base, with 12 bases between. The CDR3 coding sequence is TGTGCCAGCAGTTTAAGGCCACAAGATTCCTACGAGCAGTACTTC. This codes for CASSLRPQDSYEQYF.

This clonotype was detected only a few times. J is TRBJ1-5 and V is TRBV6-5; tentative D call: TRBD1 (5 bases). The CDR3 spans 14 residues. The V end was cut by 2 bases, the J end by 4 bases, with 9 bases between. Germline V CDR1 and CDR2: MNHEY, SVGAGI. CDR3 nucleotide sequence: TGTGCCAGCAGTTACGGGGGACTTAATCAGCCCCAGCATTTT. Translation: CASSYGGLNQPQHF.

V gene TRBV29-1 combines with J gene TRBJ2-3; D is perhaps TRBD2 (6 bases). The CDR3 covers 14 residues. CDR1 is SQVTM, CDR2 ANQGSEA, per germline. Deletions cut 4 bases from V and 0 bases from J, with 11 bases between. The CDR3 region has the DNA TGCAGCGTTGGCCAGCGGGTCAGCACAGATACGCAGTATTTT. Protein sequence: CSVGQRVSTDTQYF.

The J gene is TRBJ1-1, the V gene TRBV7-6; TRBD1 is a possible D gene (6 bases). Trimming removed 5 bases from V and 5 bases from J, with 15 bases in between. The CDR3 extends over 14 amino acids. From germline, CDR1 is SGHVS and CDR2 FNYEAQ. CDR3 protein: CASSPARGNTEAFF. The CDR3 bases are TGTGCCAGCAGCCCGGCCAGGGGCAATACTGAAGCTTTCTTT.

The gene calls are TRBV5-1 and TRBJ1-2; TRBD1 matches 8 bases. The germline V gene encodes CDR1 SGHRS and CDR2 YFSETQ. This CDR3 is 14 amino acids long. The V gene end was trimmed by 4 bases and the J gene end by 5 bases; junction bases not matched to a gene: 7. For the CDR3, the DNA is TGCGCCAGCAGCGTTGACAGGGGCATTTATGGCTACACCTTC. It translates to CASSVDRGIYGYTF.

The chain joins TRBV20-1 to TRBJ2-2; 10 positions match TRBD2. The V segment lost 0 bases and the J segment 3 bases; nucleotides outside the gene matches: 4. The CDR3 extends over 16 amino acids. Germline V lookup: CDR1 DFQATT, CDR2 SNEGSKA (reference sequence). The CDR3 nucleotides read TGCAGTGCTAGAGATAAACTAGCGGGACACACCGGGGAGCTGTTTTTT. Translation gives CSARDKLAGHTGELFF.

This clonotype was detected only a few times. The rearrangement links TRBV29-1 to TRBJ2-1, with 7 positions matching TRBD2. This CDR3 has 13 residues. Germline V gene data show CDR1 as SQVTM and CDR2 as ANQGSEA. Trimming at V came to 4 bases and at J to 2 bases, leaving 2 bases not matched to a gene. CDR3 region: CSVAGTTYNEQFF. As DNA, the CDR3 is TGCAGCGTTGCCGGGACTACCTACAATGAGCAGTTCTTC.

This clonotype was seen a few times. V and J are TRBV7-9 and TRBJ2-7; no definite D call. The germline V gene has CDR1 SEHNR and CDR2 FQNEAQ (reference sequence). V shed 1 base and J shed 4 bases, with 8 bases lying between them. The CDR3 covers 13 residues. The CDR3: CASSLDSGYEQYF. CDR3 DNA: TGTGCCAGCAGCTTAGACTCTGGTTACGAGCAGTACTTC.

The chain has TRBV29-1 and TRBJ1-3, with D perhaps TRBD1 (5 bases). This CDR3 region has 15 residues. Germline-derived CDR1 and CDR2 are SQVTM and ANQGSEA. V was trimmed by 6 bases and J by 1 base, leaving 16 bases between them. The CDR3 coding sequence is TGCAGCGTGGGGCTAGGGACCGCATCTGGAAACACCATATATTTT. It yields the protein CSVGLGTASGNTIYF. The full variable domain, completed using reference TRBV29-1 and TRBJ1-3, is SAVISQKPSRDICQRGTSLTIQCQVDSQVTMMFWYRQQPGQSLTLIATANQGSEATYESGFVIDKFPISRPNLTFSTLTVSNMSPEDSSIYLCSVGLGTASGNTIYFGEGSWLTVV.